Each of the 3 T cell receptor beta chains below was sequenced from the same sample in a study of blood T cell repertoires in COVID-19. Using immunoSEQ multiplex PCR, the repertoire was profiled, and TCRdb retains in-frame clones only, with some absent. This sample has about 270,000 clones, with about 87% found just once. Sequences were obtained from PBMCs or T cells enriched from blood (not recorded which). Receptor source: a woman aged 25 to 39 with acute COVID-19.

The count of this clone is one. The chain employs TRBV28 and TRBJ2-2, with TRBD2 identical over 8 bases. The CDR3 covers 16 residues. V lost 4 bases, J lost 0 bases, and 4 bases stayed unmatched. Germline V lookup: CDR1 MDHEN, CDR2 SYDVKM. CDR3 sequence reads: CASSSPGGPNTGELFF. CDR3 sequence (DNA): TGTGCCAGCAGTTCCCCGGGAGGGCCGAACACCGGGGAGCTGTTTTTT.

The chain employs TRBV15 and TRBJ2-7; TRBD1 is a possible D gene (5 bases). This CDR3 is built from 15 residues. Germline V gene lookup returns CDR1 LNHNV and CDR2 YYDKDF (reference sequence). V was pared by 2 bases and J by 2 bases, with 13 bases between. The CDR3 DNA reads TGTGCCACCAGCAGAAGACAGCTTCCCGCCTACGAGCAGTACTTC. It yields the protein CATSRRQLPAYEQYF.

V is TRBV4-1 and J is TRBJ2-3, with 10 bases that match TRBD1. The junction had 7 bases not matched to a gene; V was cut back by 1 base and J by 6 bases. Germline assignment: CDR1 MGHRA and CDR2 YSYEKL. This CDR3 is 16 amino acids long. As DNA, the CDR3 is TGCGCCAGCAGCCAAGGCCGACAGGGGGCGAAGGATACGCAGTATTTT. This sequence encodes CASSQGRQGAKDTQYF.